This T cell receptor beta chain appears in the sequencing data of a study of blood T cell repertoires in COVID-19. Study in general: From T cells, B-cell-depleted T cells, or PBMCs came the material, which was cDNA or gDNA.

Authors' analysis steps: Amplifying reference gene primers gave estimates of nucleated cell counts. Assay used: immunoSEQ multiplex PCR; TCRdb lists only in-frame clones, some missing. V and J calls and clone size follow that table, whereas D and trimming were derived from the DNA. The table lists about 230,000 clones, 85% to 90% of them singletons. Germline CDR1 GTSNPN, CDR2 SVGIG (reference sequence). Between the trimmed V and J ends, which lost 1 base and 8 bases, there was a span of 6 bases. The CDR3 loop spans 12 amino acids. All enrollees were about 18 to 100 years old and from approximately 24 US areas. Participants had their cohort set by participant-reported clinical history.

The chain carries TRBV30 and TRBJ1-6; D perhaps matches TRBD1 (6 bases). The source is a woman aged 25 to 45 with acute COVID-19. Sequences were obtained from PBMCs or T cells enriched from blood (not recorded which). This chain's CDR3 is CAWSAGDSPLHF. CDR3 sequence (DNA): TGTGCCTGGAGTGCAGGGGATTCACCCCTCCACTTT.